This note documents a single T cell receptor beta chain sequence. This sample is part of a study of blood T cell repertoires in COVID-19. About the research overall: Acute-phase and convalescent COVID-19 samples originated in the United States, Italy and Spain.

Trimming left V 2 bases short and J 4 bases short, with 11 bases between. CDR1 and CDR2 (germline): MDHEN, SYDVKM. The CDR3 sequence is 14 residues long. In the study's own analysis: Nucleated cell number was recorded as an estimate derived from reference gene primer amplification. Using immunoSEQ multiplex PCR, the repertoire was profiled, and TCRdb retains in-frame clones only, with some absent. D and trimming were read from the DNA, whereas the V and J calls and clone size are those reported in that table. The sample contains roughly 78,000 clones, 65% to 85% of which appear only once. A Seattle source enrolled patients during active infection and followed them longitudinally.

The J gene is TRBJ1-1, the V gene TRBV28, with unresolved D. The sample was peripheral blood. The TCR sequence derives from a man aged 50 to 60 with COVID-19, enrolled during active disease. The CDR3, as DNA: TGTGCCAGCAGTTTACGAGGAGGGTTCACTGAAGCTTTCTTT. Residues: CASSLRGGFTEAFF.